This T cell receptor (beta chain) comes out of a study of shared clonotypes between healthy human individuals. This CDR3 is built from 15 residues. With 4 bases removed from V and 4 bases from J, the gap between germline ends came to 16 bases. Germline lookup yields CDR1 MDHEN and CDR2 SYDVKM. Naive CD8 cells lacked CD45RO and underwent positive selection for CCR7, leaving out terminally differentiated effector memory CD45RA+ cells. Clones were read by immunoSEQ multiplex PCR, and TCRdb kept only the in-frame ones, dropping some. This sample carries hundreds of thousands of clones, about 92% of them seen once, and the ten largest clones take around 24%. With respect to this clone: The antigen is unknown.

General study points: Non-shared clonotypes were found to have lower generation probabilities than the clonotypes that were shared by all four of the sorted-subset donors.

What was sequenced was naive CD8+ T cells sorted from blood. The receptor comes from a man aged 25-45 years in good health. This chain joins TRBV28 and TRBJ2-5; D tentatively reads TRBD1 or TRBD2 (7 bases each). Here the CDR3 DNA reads TGTGCCAGCAGTTCCCCATCAGGGGGGGGAGAGACCCAGTACTTC. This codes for CASSSPSGGGETQYF.